Reported below is one T cell receptor (beta chain). This sample was included in a study of T cell responses to AZD1222 COVID-19 vaccine. Generated by immunoSEQ multiplex PCR, the TCRdb table keeps only in-frame clones and is missing some. The table has 130,000 to 150,000 clones, 75% to 95% seen once. The germline V gene encodes CDR1 SGHRS and CDR2 YFSETQ. The CDR3 extends over 17 amino acids. V was cut by 0 bases and J by 0 bases, with 16 bases left in between. Sequencing used peripheral blood, obtained on day 0 of AZD1222 vaccination. This receptor was identified in an adult in good health. The gene calls are TRBV5-1 and TRBJ2-7; TRBD2 is a possible D gene (6 bases). CDR3 coding DNA: TGCGCCAGCAGCTTGGGTAGGGTGGGGAGGAGCTCCTACGAGCAGTACTTC. Its protein is CASSLGRVGRSSYEQYF.